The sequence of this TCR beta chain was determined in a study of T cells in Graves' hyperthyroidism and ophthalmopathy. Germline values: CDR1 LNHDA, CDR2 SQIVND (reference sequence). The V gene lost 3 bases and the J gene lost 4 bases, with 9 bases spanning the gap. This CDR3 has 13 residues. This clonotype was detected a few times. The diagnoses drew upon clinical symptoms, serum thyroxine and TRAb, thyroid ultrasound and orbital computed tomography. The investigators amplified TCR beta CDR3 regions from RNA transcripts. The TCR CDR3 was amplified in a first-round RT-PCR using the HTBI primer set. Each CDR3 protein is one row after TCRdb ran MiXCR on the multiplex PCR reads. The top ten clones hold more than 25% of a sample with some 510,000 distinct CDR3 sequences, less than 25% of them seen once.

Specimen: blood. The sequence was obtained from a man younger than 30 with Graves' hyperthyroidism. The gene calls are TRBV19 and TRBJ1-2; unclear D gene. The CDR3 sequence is CASSMESGYGYTF. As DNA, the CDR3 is TGTGCCAGTAGTATGGAGTCGGGCTATGGCTACACCTTC.